This T cell receptor beta chain is from a study of type 1 regulatory T cells. Overall study: An in vitro protocol generated T-allo10, a Tr1-enriched, alloantigen-specific CD4 T cell product.

Germline lookup yields CDR1 KGHDR and CDR2 SFDVKD. The CDR3 has 16 amino acids. Trimming cost V 3 bases and J 2 bases, with 13 bases left between them. TCRdb fed the reads into MiXCR, producing one record per CDR3 protein. The table includes about 97,000 distinct CDR3 sequences, roughly 28% detected once. The chain is built from TRBV24-1 and TRBJ2-1, with D possibly TRBD2 on 6 matching bases. The sequenced sample was CD4+ T cells, either the whole sample or a sorted fraction (not recorded which). This clonotype was obtained from a human donor in good health. CDR3 loop: CATSDMVGGTYNEQFF. CDR3 coding DNA: TGTGCCACCAGTGATATGGTCGGGGGAACCTACAATGAGCAGTTCTTC.